This T cell receptor (beta chain) was sequenced for a study of cytomegalovirus exposure and HLA in healthy donors. General observations from the study: An analysis that came later showed most CMV-associated TCR beta chains appearing HLA-restricted. Accounts indicate the classifier identified cytomegalovirus status with strong specificity and sensitivity.

Use of 60 Vbeta and 13 Jbeta primers characterized the PCR. How the authors handled the data: Roughly 83 million unique TCR beta chains, around 10 million of them shared, were counted by a later analysis. Libraries were prepared by immunoSEQ multiplex PCR; TCRdb keeps only in-frame clonotypes and omits some of them. That table furnishes V, J and clone size, whereas the DNA furnished D and trimming. The sample includes nearly 200,000 clones, 75% to 90% of them seen just once. The trim removed 10 bases at V and 10 bases at J, leaving 13 bases unmatched. Germline-derived CDR1 and CDR2 are LNHDA and SQIVND (reference sequence). The CDR3 covers 14 residues. On this clone itself: Its antigen is as yet unknown.

This clonotype was obtained from a woman aged 45-59 years in good health and CMV-seropositive. The chain links TRBV19 to TRBJ1-6, with TRBD1 matching over 7 bases. Sequenced: PBMCs. CDR3 nucleotides: TGTGCCACAAGTGGGGGACAGACAGGGTCACCCCTCCACTTT. Translating gives CATSGGQTGSPLHF.